Listed below are T cell receptor beta chains from one sample, sequenced in a study of beta chain features in type 1 diabetes. Method: immunoSEQ multiplex PCR; TCRdb's copy keeps in-frame clones and lacks some. The sample holds some 660,000 clones; 11% to 15% are singletons and the top ten take 0.035% to 0.04%. The sequencing sample was made of naive CD4+ T cells from blood. The receptor set was obtained from a man between 18 and 35 years old with type 1 diabetes. Each CDR3 is given without its conserved first and last residue. Fields, in order: V gene, clone size, CDR3 protein. Part of the rows lack a size; the others show once, few, many or a class for expanded clones.

V: TRBV6-6; size: -; CDR3: ASSYWAGRTDTQY
V: TRBV11-3; size: -; CDR3: ASSLGMGDRTY
V: TRBV5-6; size: few; CDR3: ASSSGRNQPQH
V: TRBV7-2; size: -; CDR3: ASSSGVWGYEQY
V: TRBV19; size: few; CDR3: ASSIRTHTEAF
V: TRBV29-1; size: few; CDR3: SAGGHHLGNTIY
V: TRBV4-3; size: -; CDR3: ASSQGTRQGSDTQY
V: TRBV6-5; size: few; CDR3: ASCRTGGIGYT
V: TRBV7-2; size: -; CDR3: ASSLGDRAGANVLT
V: TRBV27; size: -; CDR3: ASSPTRPQGTPYEQY
V: TRBV29-1; size: few; CDR3: SVEPGTGDTQY
V: TRBV5-4; size: few; CDR3: ASSEPGTSGSDTQY
V: TRBV4-1; size: few; CDR3: ASSPRREETQY
V: TRBV19; size: -; CDR3: ASSPRTSGSYEQY
V: TRBV4-1; size: -; CDR3: ASSLIPGQGRNTEAF
V: TRBV2; size: -; CDR3: ASSEEGTDTQY
V: TRBV11-2; size: few; CDR3: ASSSGVPEYT
V: TRBV27; size: few; CDR3: ASSPLGKVRSYEQY
V: TRBV7-9; size: -; CDR3: ASSSRAVLRYT
V: TRBV2; size: few; CDR3: ASSEGSSGNTGELF
V: TRBV28; size: -; CDR3: ASRPPRGAETQY